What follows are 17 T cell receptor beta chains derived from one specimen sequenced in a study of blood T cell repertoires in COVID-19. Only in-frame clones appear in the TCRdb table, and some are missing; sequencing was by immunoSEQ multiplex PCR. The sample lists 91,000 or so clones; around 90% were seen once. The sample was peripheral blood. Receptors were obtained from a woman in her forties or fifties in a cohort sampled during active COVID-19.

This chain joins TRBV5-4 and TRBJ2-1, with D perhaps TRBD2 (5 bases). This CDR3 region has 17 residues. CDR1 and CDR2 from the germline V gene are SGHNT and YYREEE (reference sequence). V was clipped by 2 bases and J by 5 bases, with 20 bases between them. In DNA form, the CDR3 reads TGTGCCAGCAGCTTCAGACTAAACCTCGACCACAACAATGAGCAGTTCTTC. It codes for CASSFRLNLDHNNEQFF.

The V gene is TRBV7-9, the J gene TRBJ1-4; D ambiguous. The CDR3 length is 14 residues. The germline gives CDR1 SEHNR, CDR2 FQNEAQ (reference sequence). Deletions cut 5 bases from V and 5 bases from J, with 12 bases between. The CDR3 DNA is TGTGCCAGCAGCCCAGAGGGTCCAAATGAAAAACTGTTTTTT. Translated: CASSPEGPNEKLFF.

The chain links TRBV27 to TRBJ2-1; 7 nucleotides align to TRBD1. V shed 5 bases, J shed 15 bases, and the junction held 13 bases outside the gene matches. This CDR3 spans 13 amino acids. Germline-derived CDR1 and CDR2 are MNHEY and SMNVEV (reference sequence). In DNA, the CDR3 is TGTGCCAGCAGTGACAGGGTTTTGCCGGGTTTGTTCTTC. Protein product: CASSDRVLPGLFF.

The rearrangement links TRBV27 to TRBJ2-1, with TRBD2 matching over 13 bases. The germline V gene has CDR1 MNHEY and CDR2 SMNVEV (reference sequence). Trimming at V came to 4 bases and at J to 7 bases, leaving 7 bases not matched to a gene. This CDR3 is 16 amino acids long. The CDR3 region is CASSWTSGGPTNEQFF. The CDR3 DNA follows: TGTGCCAGCAGTTGGACTAGCGGGGGTCCTACAAATGAGCAGTTCTTC.

This CDR3 is CASSANGGQTNYGYTF. The CDR3, as DNA: TGTGCCAGCAGCGCCAATGGGGGACAGACTAACTATGGCTACACCTTC. The gene calls are TRBV21-1 and TRBJ1-2; the table's TRBD1 call for D was not verified on the DNA. TRBV21-1 is recorded as a pseudogene. The CDR3 contains 16 residues.

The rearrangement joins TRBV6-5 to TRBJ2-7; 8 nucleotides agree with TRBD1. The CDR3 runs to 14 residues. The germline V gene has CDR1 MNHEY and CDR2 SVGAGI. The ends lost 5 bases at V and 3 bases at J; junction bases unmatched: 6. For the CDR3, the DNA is TGTGCCAGCAGTAGTACGGGACAGGACTACGAGCAGTACTTC. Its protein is CASSSTGQDYEQYF.

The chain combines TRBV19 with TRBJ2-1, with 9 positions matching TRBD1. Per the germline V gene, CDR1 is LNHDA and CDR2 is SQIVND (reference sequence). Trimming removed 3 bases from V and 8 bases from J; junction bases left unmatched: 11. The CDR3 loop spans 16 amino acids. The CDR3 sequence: CASSIPGQGGGYEQFF. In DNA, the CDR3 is TGTGCCAGTAGTATCCCGGGACAGGGAGGGGGCTATGAGCAGTTCTTC.

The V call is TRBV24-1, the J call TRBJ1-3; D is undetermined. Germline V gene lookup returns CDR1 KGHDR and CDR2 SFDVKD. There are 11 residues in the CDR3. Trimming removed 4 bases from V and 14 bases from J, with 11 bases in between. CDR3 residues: CATSDGQALYF. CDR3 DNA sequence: TGTGCCACCAGTGACGGTCAGGCATTATATTTT.

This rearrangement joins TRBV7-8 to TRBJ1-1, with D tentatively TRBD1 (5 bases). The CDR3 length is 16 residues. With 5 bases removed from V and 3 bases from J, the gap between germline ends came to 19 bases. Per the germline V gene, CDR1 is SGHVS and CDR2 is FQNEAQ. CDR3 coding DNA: TGTGCCAGCAGCCAACCTCACCCAGGGTCTGACACTGAAGCTTTCTTT. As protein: CASSQPHPGSDTEAFF.

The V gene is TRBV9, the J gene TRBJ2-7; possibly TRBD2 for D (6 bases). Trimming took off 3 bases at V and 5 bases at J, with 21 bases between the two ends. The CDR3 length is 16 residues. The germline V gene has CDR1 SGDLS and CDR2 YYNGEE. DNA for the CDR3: TGTGCCAGCAGCGCGGAGCAACTAGCTGGGGTACACGAGCAGTACTTC. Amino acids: CASSAEQLAGVHEQYF.

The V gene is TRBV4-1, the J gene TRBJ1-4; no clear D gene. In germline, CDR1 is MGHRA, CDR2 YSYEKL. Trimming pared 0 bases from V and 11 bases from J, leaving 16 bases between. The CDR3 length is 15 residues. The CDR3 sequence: CASSQETGDMRKLFF. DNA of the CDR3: TGCGCCAGCAGCCAAGAAACCGGTGATATGAGGAAACTGTTTTTT.

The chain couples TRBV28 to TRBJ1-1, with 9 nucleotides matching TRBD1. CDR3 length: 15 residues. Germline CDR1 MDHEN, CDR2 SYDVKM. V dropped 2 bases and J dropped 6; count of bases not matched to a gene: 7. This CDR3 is CASSLGGQGYAEAFF. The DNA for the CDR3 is TGTGCCAGCAGTTTAGGTGGACAGGGGTACGCTGAAGCTTTCTTT.

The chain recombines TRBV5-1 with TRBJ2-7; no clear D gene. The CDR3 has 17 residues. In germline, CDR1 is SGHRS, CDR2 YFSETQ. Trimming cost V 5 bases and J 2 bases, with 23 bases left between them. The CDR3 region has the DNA TGCGCCAGCAGTCTTCTCGACGGAGCCCATTTGGCCTACGAGCAGTACTTC. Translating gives CASSLLDGAHLAYEQYF.

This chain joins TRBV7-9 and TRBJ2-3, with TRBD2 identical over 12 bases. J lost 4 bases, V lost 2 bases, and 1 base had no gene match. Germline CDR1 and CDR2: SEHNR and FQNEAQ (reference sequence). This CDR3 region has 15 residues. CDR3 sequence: CASSLLAGGSDTQYF. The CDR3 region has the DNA TGTGCCAGCAGCTTACTAGCGGGGGGGTCAGATACGCAGTATTTT.

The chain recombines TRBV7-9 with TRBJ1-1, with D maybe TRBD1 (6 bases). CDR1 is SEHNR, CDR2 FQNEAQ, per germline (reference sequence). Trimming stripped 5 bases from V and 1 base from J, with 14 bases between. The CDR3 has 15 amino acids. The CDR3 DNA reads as TGTGCCAGCAGCCCCCCGACAGGACGGAACACTGAAGCTTTCTTT. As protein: CASSPPTGRNTEAFF.

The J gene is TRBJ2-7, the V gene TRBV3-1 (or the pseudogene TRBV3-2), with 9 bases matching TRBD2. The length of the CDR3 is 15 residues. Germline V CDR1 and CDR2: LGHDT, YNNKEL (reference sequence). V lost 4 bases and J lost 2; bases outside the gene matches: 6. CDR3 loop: CASSPTSGPPYEQYF. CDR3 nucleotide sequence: TGTGCCAGCAGCCCGACTAGCGGACCTCCCTACGAGCAGTACTTC.

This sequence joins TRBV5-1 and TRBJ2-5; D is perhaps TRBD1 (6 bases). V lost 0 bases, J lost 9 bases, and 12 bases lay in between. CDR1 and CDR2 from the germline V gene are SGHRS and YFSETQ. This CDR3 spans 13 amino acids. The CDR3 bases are TGCGCCAGCAGCTTGGTAGGAGAGGGGGCCCAGTACTTC. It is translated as CASSLVGEGAQYF. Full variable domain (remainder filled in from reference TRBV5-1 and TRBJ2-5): KAGVTQTPRYLIKTRGQQVTLSCSPISGHRSVSWYQQTPGQGLQFLFEYFSETQRNKGNFPGRFSGRQFSNSRSEMNVSTLELGDSALYLCASSLVGEGAQYFGPGTRLLVL.